These 32 T cell receptor beta chains share one sample of origin, sequenced in a study of OX40 agonist ivuxolimab in advanced cancers. TCRdb's copy holds only in-frame clones and misses some; the assay was immunoSEQ multiplex PCR. The sample shows approximately 120,000 clones, around 93% of them seen only once. Sequenced material: CD4+ or CD8+ T cells sorted from blood, taken in a trial of the OX40 agonist ivuxolimab. The receptors shown here come from an adult with an advanced solid tumor such as melanoma, head and neck, liver or kidney cancer.

V is TRBV9 and J is TRBJ2-2; 7 bases agree with TRBD1. This CDR3 is built from 15 residues. CDR1 SGDLS and CDR2 YYNGEE come from the germline V gene. V lost 4 bases, J lost 0 bases, and 3 bases stayed unmatched. The CDR3 is CASSSGTANTGELFF. In nucleotides, the CDR3 is TGTGCCAGCAGCTCCGGGACAGCGAACACCGGGGAGCTGTTTTTT.

The rearrangement links TRBV11-2 to TRBJ1-2; D unclear. Germline CDR1 SGHAT, CDR2 FQNNGV. The CDR3 length is 13 residues. V gave up 3 bases and J gave up 3 bases, with 8 bases separating them. The DNA of the CDR3 is TGTGCCAGCAGCTTTTCCGGCGACTATGGCTACACCTTC. This codes for CASSFSGDYGYTF.

The chain has TRBV15 and TRBJ2-6; 7 bases match TRBD1. V trimming: 7 bases; J trimming: 1 base; junction bases outside the gene matches: 4. The CDR3 consists of 15 residues. CDR1 and CDR2 (germline): LNHNV, YYDKDF (reference sequence). CDR3 in DNA: TGTGCCACCAACCCGGACAGGTCTGGGGCCAACGTCCTGACTTTC. It is translated as CATNPDRSGANVLTF.

The CDR3 here is CASIAPGGSGSDTQYF. The DNA of the CDR3 is TGTGCCAGCATCGCACCGGGCGGGAGCGGCTCAGATACGCAGTATTTT. The V and J genes are TRBV7-8 and TRBJ2-3; 7 nucleotides match TRBD2. The CDR3 spans 16 residues. Germline-derived CDR1 and CDR2 are SGHVS and FQNEAQ. V shed 7 bases, J shed 4 bases, and the junction held 14 bases outside the gene matches.

The V gene is TRBV7-2, the J gene TRBJ2-5, with TRBD2 matching 7 bases. The CDR3 has 14 amino acids. Germline V lookup: CDR1 SGHTA, CDR2 FQGNSA. V trimming: 3 bases; J trimming: 3 bases; junction bases outside the gene matches: 4. This CDR3 reads CASSLEGGKETQYF. CDR3 DNA sequence: TGTGCCAGCAGCTTGGAGGGAGGGAAAGAGACCCAGTACTTC.

V and J are TRBV12-5 and TRBJ2-2; D perhaps matches TRBD1 (7 bases). The CDR3 length is 16 residues. V dropped 5 bases and J dropped 7 bases, with 20 bases sitting between them. Germline values: CDR1 LGHNT, CDR2 FRNRAP. CDR3 in DNA: TGTGCTAGTGGTCCTGGAGGGACAGCCCCGTACGGGGAGCTGTTTTTT. Translating gives CASGPGGTAPYGELFF.

This sequence joins TRBV7-3 and TRBJ2-1, with 15 bases fitting TRBD2. The CDR3 has 16 residues. Trimming took 1 base from V and 8 from J; bases not matched to a gene: 3. CDR1 is SGHTA, CDR2 FQGTGA, per germline. CDR3 DNA sequence: TGTGCCAGCAGCTTAATGGGGACTAGCGGGAGGCATGAGCAGTTCTTC. Translation gives CASSLMGTSGRHEQFF. The complete variable domain, with remaining parts taken from reference TRBV7-3 and TRBJ2-1, reads GAGVSQTPSNKVTEKGKYVELRCDPISGHTALYWYRQSLGQGPEFLIYFQGTGAADDSGLPNDRFFAVRPEGSVSTLKIQRTERGDSAVYLCASSLMGTSGRHEQFFGPGTRLTVL.

The chain couples TRBV2 to TRBJ2-7, with D tentatively TRBD1 or TRBD2 (5 bases each). Trimming removed 6 bases at V and 0 bases at J, with 18 bases between. CDR1 and CDR2 from the germline V gene are SNHLY and FYNNEI. This CDR3 is 16 amino acids long. The CDR3 DNA reads TGTGCCAGCAGGAAGACCGGGACCCCGAGCTCCTACGAGCAGTACTTC. It is translated as CASRKTGTPSSYEQYF.

The rearrangement uses TRBV11-2 and TRBJ2-1; 10 bases are shared with TRBD2. Germline CDR1 reads SGHAT; CDR2 reads FQNNGV. This CDR3 has 16 residues. J gave up 8 bases and V 1 base, and 8 bases lay outside the gene matches. The CDR3 DNA follows: TGTGCCAGCAGCTTAGTGGGTAGCGGGAGGAGGGATGAGCAGTTCTTC. Translating it yields CASSLVGSGRRDEQFF.

The gene calls are TRBV5-4 and TRBJ2-5, with 11 bases matching TRBD2. The closer fit of TRBJ2-7 to the DNA end suggests the J call may be wrong. The CDR3 has 15 amino acids. From germline, CDR1 is SGHNT and CDR2 YYREEE (reference sequence). The CDR3 DNA reads as TGTGCCAGCAGCGGGGGACTAGCGGAGAACTACGAGCAGTACTTC. Amino acids: CASSGGLAENYEQYF.

The chain couples TRBV5-3 to TRBJ1-2, with D unresolved. TRBV5-3 is an ORF, with its function uncertain. The V end lost 0 bases, the J end lost 5 bases, and 5 bases lay between the germline ends. The length of the CDR3 is 12 residues. CDR3 loop: CARSLVPYGYTF. The CDR3 DNA is TGTGCCAGAAGCTTGGTCCCGTATGGCTACACCTTC.

V and J are TRBV28 and TRBJ2-2; 9 nucleotides align to TRBD2. CDR1 and CDR2 from the germline V gene are MDHEN and SYDVKM. The V segment lost 3 bases and the J segment 1 base; nucleotides outside the gene matches: 3. The CDR3 has 16 amino acids. The CDR3 coding sequence is TGTGCCAGCAGTTTTCTGACTAGCGGGAACACCGGGGAGCTGTTTTTT. Its translation: CASSFLTSGNTGELFF.

The V and J genes are TRBV30 and TRBJ2-7, with 11 bases that match TRBD2. Trimming cost V 2 bases and J 4 bases; bases outside gene matches: 10. This CDR3 has 16 residues. Germline V gene sequence: CDR1 GTSNPN, CDR2 SVGIG (reference sequence). The CDR3 is CAWSRGGGLADYEQYF. The CDR3 DNA reads TGTGCCTGGAGTCGTGGGGGGGGACTAGCGGATTACGAGCAGTACTTC.

This clone showed up just once. The chain joins TRBV7-3 to TRBJ2-7; 7 bases align to TRBD2. V was clipped by 0 bases and J by 3 bases; unmatched bases: 2. Germline lookup yields CDR1 SGHTA and CDR2 FQGTGA. The CDR3 length is 14 residues. In DNA form, the CDR3 reads TGTGCCAGCAGCTTAACGTGGACTAGCTACGAGCAGTACTTC. This translates into CASSLTWTSYEQYF.

The chain couples TRBV7-2 to TRBJ1-5, with no clear D. The CDR3 extends over 12 amino acids. CDR1 and CDR2 (germline): SGHTA, FQGNSA. V was cut by 2 bases and J by 5 bases, with 4 bases left in between. CDR3 region: CASSLPDQPQHF. The CDR3 nucleotides are TGTGCCAGCAGCTTACCGGATCAGCCCCAGCATTTT.

This sequence joins TRBV5-1 and TRBJ2-2; 11 bases align to TRBD2. This CDR3 has 16 residues. The V segment lost 0 bases and the J segment 7 bases; nucleotides outside the gene matches: 5. From germline, CDR1 is SGHRS and CDR2 YFSETQ. The CDR3 here is CASSLELAGDGGELFF. The CDR3 DNA follows: TGCGCCAGCAGCTTGGAACTAGCGGGAGACGGCGGGGAGCTGTTTTTT. Complete variable domain (other parts from reference TRBV5-1 and TRBJ2-2): KAGVTQTPRYLIKTRGQQVTLSCSPISGHRSVSWYQQTPGQGLQFLFEYFSETQRNKGNFPGRFSGRQFSNSRSEMNVSTLELGDSALYLCASSLELAGDGGELFFGEGSRLTVL.

V is TRBV7-9 and J is TRBJ2-2; 10 nucleotides align to TRBD1. CDR3 length: 15 residues. The V gene end was trimmed by 4 bases and the J gene end by 6 bases; junction bases not matched to a gene: 5. The germline CDR1 and CDR2 sequences are SEHNR and FQNEAQ (reference sequence). The CDR3: CASSSGTGAPGELFF. The CDR3 DNA reads as TGTGCCAGCAGCTCCGGGACAGGGGCTCCCGGGGAGCTGTTTTTT.

The rearrangement uses TRBV9 and TRBJ2-5; possibly TRBD1 or TRBD2 for D (5 bases each). The end of the DNA fits TRBJ2-7 better, so the J call may be wrong. The germline CDR1 and CDR2 sequences are SGDLS and YYNGEE. This CDR3 has 13 residues. The CDR3 reads CASSTPPGTEQYF. The CDR3 region has the DNA TGTGCCAGCAGCACCCCTCCAGGGACCGAGCAGTACTTC.

The sample holds one count of this clone. J is TRBJ1-2 and V is TRBV4-1; 7 bases agree with TRBD1. This CDR3 spans 15 amino acids. CDR1 MGHRA and CDR2 YSYEKL come from the germline V gene. The ends lost 0 bases at V and 4 bases at J; junction bases unmatched: 5. Here the CDR3 DNA reads TGCGCCAGCAGCCAAGAGGACAGGCGTACCTATGGCTACACCTTC. This gives the protein CASSQEDRRTYGYTF.

The rearrangement links TRBV2 to TRBJ2-2, with TRBD1 matching 8 bases. Unmatched junction bases numbered 11, after V lost 7 bases and J lost 1 base. The CDR3 length is 17 residues. Germline assignment: CDR1 SNHLY and CDR2 FYNNEI. The CDR3 nucleotides are TGTGCCAGCATTCACCAAGTGACAGGGGTGAACACCGGGGAGCTGTTTTTT. It codes for CASIHQVTGVNTGELFF.

Only one count was recorded for this clone. The chain recombines TRBV9 with TRBJ2-7, with 8 bases that match TRBD1. The J segment lost 1 base and the V segment lost 0 bases, leaving 15 bases of the junction unmatched. Germline V CDR1 and CDR2: SGDLS, YYNGEE. This CDR3 contains 19 residues. Here the CDR3 reads CASSVGKGFGDRRSYEQYF. CDR3 in DNA: TGTGCCAGCAGCGTAGGGAAAGGGTTCGGGGACAGGAGGTCCTACGAGCAGTACTTC.

V usage is TRBV28 and J usage is TRBJ2-3; D possibly corresponds to TRBD2 (6 bases). Germline CDR1 is MDHEN and CDR2 is SYDVKM. This CDR3 spans 15 amino acids. Trimming pared 5 bases from V and 3 bases from J, leaving 15 bases between. CDR3 nucleotides: TGTGCCAGCAGTGACCGGGGCCGGGGGACAGATACGCAGTATTTT. It codes for CASSDRGRGTDTQYF.

The genes are TRBV5-4 and TRBJ2-7, with D perhaps TRBD1 (5 bases). Germline V gene lookup returns CDR1 SGHNT and CDR2 YYREEE (reference sequence). This CDR3 is 15 amino acids long. V was trimmed by 0 bases and J by 2 bases, leaving 12 bases between them. The CDR3 loop reads CASSLGQGRAYEQYF. In DNA form, the CDR3 reads TGTGCCAGCAGCTTGGGGCAGGGAAGGGCCTACGAGCAGTACTTC.

The chain links TRBV15 to TRBJ1-6, with D possibly TRBD1 on 6 matching bases. V lost 0 bases to trimming and J lost 7 bases, with 22 bases between them. Germline CDR1 is LNHNV and CDR2 is YYDKDF (reference sequence). The CDR3 totals 19 residues. The CDR3 protein is CATSRDPLQGPRVNSPLHF. The CDR3 bases are TGTGCCACCAGCAGAGATCCCCTGCAGGGGCCGCGAGTGAATTCACCCCTCCACTTT.

The chain is built from TRBV4-2 and TRBJ1-5, with D uncertain. The CDR3 has 15 amino acids. V lost 3 bases, J lost 2 bases, and 11 bases lay in between. Germline CDR1 LGHNA, CDR2 YNFKEQ. CDR3 amino acids: CASSHQRIGNQPQHF. The CDR3 DNA follows: TGTGCCAGCAGCCATCAGCGTATCGGCAATCAGCCCCAGCATTTT.

This chain links TRBV29-1 with TRBJ1-1, with 7 nucleotides matching TRBD1. Germline CDR1 is SQVTM and CDR2 is ANQGSEA. The junction had 5 bases not matched to a gene; V was cut back by 4 bases and J by 0 bases. This CDR3 has 14 amino acids. For the CDR3, the DNA is TGCAGCGTTGGGGACAGCACCATGAACACTGAAGCTTTCTTT. Its protein is CSVGDSTMNTEAFF.

This chain connects TRBV6-4 to TRBJ2-2, with a weak D call TRBD1 (6 bases). Germline V gene data show CDR1 as MRHNA and CDR2 as SNTAGT. Trimming shortened V by 5 bases and J by 9 bases, and 16 bases separated the two germline ends. The CDR3 runs 14 residues. The CDR3 nucleotides read TGTGCCAGCAGTTTCAACAGGGTTGGTAGGGAGCTGTTTTTT. Protein: CASSFNRVGRELFF.

CDR3 region: CATSRDLGGLTEQFF. As DNA, the CDR3 is TGTGCCACCAGCAGAGATCTCGGGGGTCTGACTGAGCAGTTCTTC. This chain connects TRBV15 to TRBJ2-1, with a tentative D call TRBD2 (6 bases). Trimming cost V 0 bases and J 9 bases, with 15 bases left between them. CDR1 is LNHNV and CDR2 is YYDKDF in the germline V gene (reference sequence). The length of the CDR3 is 15 residues. Combining the CDR3 with reference TRBV15 and TRBJ2-1 gives the whole variable domain DAMVIQNPRYQVTQFGKPVTLSCSQTLNHNVMYWYQQKSSQAPKLLFHYYDKDFNNEADTPDNFQSRRPNTSFCFLDIRSPGLGDTAMYLCATSRDLGGLTEQFFGPGTRLTVL.

This clone was counted only a few times. The rearrangement uses TRBV11-2 and TRBJ1-2; D perhaps matches TRBD1 (5 bases). The germline CDR1 and CDR2 sequences are SGHAT and FQNNGV. The length of the CDR3 is 13 residues. V gave up 4 bases and J gave up 4 bases, with 10 bases separating them. CDR3 region: CASSSPTAYGYTF. The CDR3 DNA reads as TGTGCCAGCAGCTCCCCGACAGCCTATGGCTACACCTTC.

The rearrangement links TRBV10-3 to TRBJ2-7; D is ambiguous. The ends were cut back, 2 bases at V and 11 bases at J, with 10 bases in the middle. This CDR3 is built from 11 residues. CDR1 and CDR2 (germline): ENHRY, SYGVKD. CDR3 residues: CAISEGDSKYF. Here the CDR3 DNA reads TGTGCCATCAGTGAGGGGGATAGCAAGTACTTC.

V and J are TRBV5-1 and TRBJ1-5, with D maybe TRBD1 (5 bases). V lost 5 bases and J 1 base, leaving 10 bases between the germline ends. In germline, CDR1 is SGHRS, CDR2 YFSETQ. The CDR3 covers 14 residues. The CDR3, as DNA: TGCGCCAGCAGGGAGGGACCAAGCAATCAGCCCCAGCATTTT. Its translation: CASREGPSNQPQHF.

The J gene is TRBJ2-7, the V gene TRBV5-1; the match to TRBD2 covers 7 bases. This CDR3 region has 16 residues. After removal of 0 bases from V and 4 bases from J, the junction contained 10 bases not matched to a gene. From germline, CDR1 is SGHRS and CDR2 YFSETQ. The CDR3 bases are TGCGCCAGCAGCTTGGGGTTTCTAGCGGATAATTACGAGCAGTACTTC. Translation gives CASSLGFLADNYEQYF. Combining the CDR3 with reference TRBV5-1 and TRBJ2-7 gives the whole variable domain KAGVTQTPRYLIKTRGQQVTLSCSPISGHRSVSWYQQTPGQGLQFLFEYFSETQRNKGNFPGRFSGRQFSNSRSEMNVSTLELGDSALYLCASSLGFLADNYEQYFGPGTRLTVT.